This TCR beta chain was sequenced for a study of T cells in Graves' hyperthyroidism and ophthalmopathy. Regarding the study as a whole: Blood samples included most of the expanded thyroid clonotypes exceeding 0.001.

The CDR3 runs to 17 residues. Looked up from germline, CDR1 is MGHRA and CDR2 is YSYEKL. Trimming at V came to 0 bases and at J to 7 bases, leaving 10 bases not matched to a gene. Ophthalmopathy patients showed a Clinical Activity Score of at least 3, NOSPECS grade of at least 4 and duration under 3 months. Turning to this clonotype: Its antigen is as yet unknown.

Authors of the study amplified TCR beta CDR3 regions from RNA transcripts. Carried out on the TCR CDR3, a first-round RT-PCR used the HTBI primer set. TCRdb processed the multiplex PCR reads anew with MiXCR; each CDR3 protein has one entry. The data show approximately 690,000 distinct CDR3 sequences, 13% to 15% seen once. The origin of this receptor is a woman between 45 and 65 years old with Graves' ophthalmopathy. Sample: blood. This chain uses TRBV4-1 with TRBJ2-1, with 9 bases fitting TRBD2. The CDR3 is CASSQEWAGGPTNEQFF. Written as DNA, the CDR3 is TGCGCCAGCAGCCAAGAGTGGGCGGGAGGGCCCACGAATGAGCAGTTCTTC.